A single sample is the source of the 30 T cell receptor beta chains below, sequenced in a study of T cells in Graves' hyperthyroidism and ophthalmopathy. Amplification of TCR beta CDR3 regions was performed using RNA transcripts as template. TCR CDR3 regions were first amplified by RT-PCR with HTBI primers. A single record per CDR3 protein comes from TCRdb applying MiXCR to the multiplex PCR reads. The sample includes more than 350,000 distinct CDR3 sequences, about 16% seen only once; the top ten take roughly 19%. Sequencing was carried out using blood. These receptors all come from a woman aged 60-70 years with Graves' ophthalmopathy.

This clonotype has a count of ten or more. J is TRBJ2-5 and V is TRBV7-9; 10 bases map to TRBD1. J gave up 3 bases and V 5 bases, and 6 bases lay outside the gene matches. The CDR3 consists of 15 residues. Germline lookup yields CDR1 SEHNR and CDR2 FQNEAQ (reference sequence). The CDR3 region has the DNA TGTGCCAGCAGCGCAAGGACAGGGGGAAAAGAGACCCAGTACTTC. Translating gives CASSARTGGKETQYF.

The table lists this clonotype with many counts. This chain joins TRBV10-3 and TRBJ1-2; 7 nucleotides line up with TRBD1. This CDR3 is 12 amino acids long. Germline V gene lookup returns CDR1 ENHRY and CDR2 SYGVKD. The ends lost 7 bases at V and 6 bases at J; junction bases unmatched: 5. CDR3 sequence reads: CAITSGGNGYTF. CDR3 nucleotides: TGTGCCATCACCTCAGGGGGAAATGGCTACACCTTC.

This clonotype was seen many times. The chain links TRBV12-3 or TRBV12-4 to TRBJ2-7; TRBD2 agrees at 7 bases. CDR3 length: 15 amino acids. After removal of 6 bases from V and 1 base from J, the junction contained 9 bases not matched to a gene. The CDR3 region is CASSPRASGSYEQYF. As DNA, the CDR3 is TGTGCCAGCAGCCCTCGGGCTAGCGGTTCCTACGAGCAGTACTTC.

This clonotype was found many times. The chain is built from TRBV3-1 and TRBJ1-1, with D unresolved. The ends were cut back, 5 bases at V and 3 bases at J, with 10 bases in the middle. CDR1 is LGHDT and CDR2 is YNNKEL in the germline V gene (reference sequence). This CDR3 contains 13 residues. CDR3 DNA sequence: TGTGCCAGCAGCTCGGGTGGTCACACTGAAGCTTTCTTT. Its translation: CASSSGGHTEAFF.

The rearrangement joins TRBV9 to TRBJ2-7; the match to TRBD1 covers 7 bases. CDR1 and CDR2 from the germline V gene are SGDLS and YYNGEE. V was pared by 0 bases and J by 1 base, with 4 bases of the junction left unmatched. The CDR3 extends over 15 amino acids. The CDR3 region is CASSVGQGFSYEQYF. DNA for the CDR3: TGTGCCAGCAGCGTAGGACAGGGATTTTCCTACGAGCAGTACTTC.

A few counts support this clonotype. The chain recombines TRBV28 with TRBJ2-6; 8 positions match TRBD1. This CDR3 contains 12 residues. The germline V gene has CDR1 MDHEN and CDR2 SYDVKM. The V gene end was trimmed by 3 bases and the J gene end by 15 bases; junction bases not matched to a gene: 4. CDR3 sequence (DNA): TGTGCCAGCAGTTTTCTCGGGACAGGCCTGACTTTC. Translated, it gives CASSFLGTGLTF.

The genes are TRBV9 and TRBJ2-1; maybe TRBD2 (5 bases). The CDR3 is 14 residues long. Germline lookup yields CDR1 SGDLS and CDR2 YYNGEE. V lost 3 bases to trimming and J lost 4 bases, with 11 bases between them. The CDR3 region is CASSEQLGYNEQFF. The CDR3 nucleotides are TGTGCCAGCAGCGAACAACTAGGATACAATGAGCAGTTCTTC.

This clonotype was detected many times. The genes are TRBV20-1 and TRBJ1-6, with D possibly TRBD1 on 5 matching bases. The CDR3 is 14 residues long. Germline loops: CDR1 DFQATT, CDR2 SNEGSKA (reference sequence). V was clipped by 0 bases and J by 9 bases, with 12 bases between them. CDR3 residues: CSARDGGGGSPLHF. The CDR3 DNA reads as TGCAGTGCTAGAGATGGGGGGGGGGGTTCACCCCTCCACTTT.

Ten or more counts support this clonotype. V gene TRBV28 combines with J gene TRBJ2-2; TRBD2 matches at 9 bases. This CDR3 contains 14 residues. Unmatched junction bases numbered 7, after V lost 8 bases and J lost 6 bases. Germline CDR1 MDHEN, CDR2 SYDVKM. The CDR3 DNA is TGTGCCAGCGGGGTAGCGGGAGATCCCGGGGAGCTGTTTTTT. Protein: CASGVAGDPGELFF. Using reference TRBV28 and TRBJ2-2 for the parts outside the CDR3, the full variable domain is DVKVTQSSRYLVKRTGEKVFLECVQDMDHENMFWYRQDPGLGLRLIYFSYDVKMKEKGDIPEGYSVSREKKERFSLILESASTNQTSMYLCASGVAGDPGELFFGEGSRLTVL.

This clonotype was seen ten or more times. The gene calls are TRBV5-1 and TRBJ2-1; 10 bases are shared with TRBD2. Trimming cost V 6 bases and J 0 bases; bases outside gene matches: 6. Germline-derived CDR1 and CDR2 are SGHRS and YFSETQ. This CDR3 has 16 amino acids. The CDR3 here is CASNLLAGASYNEQFF. Written as DNA, the CDR3 is TGCGCCAGCAACCTCCTAGCGGGGGCCTCCTACAATGAGCAGTTCTTC.

The chain recombines TRBV30 with TRBJ1-1; possible D gene TRBD1, 5 bases. V lost 0 bases and J 4 bases, leaving 12 bases between the germline ends. The CDR3 has 14 amino acids. Germline CDR1 GTSNPN, CDR2 SVGIG (reference sequence). DNA of the CDR3: TGTGCCTGGAGTGTACAAGGGGCGAGCACTGAAGCTTTCTTT. Amino acid sequence: CAWSVQGASTEAFF.

This clonotype was found a few times. The rearrangement uses TRBV20-1 and TRBJ1-4; D might be TRBD1 (5 bases). This CDR3 is built from 13 residues. Germline CDR1 reads DFQATT; CDR2 reads SNEGSKA (reference sequence). The germline V and J ends were trimmed by 6 bases and 5 bases, with 13 bases remaining between them. Written as DNA, the CDR3 is TGCAGTGCCCGTGGGGACCTGAATGAAAAACTGTTTTTT. Protein product: CSARGDLNEKLFF.

This clonotype turned up a few times. The chain combines TRBV20-1 with TRBJ1-2, with 11 bases fitting TRBD1. V lost 5 bases and J lost 3; bases outside the gene matches: 2. The CDR3 runs 13 residues. In germline, CDR1 is DFQATT, CDR2 SNEGSKA (reference sequence). CDR3 bases: TGCAGTGCTCGGACAGGGGGCGACTATGGCTACACCTTC. This encodes CSARTGGDYGYTF.

Of note for this clonotype: This could be a read error, since a much larger clone is one nucleotide away. The chain has TRBV2 and TRBJ1-1; TRBD1 might be the D (5 bases). This CDR3 is built from 13 residues. The ends were cut back, 2 bases at V and 4 bases at J, with 8 bases in the middle. CDR1 is SNHLY, CDR2 FYNNEI, per germline. CDR3 sequence (DNA): TGTGCCAGCAGTGAACTGGGACGCACTGAAGCTTTCTTT. It yields the protein CASSELGRTEAFF.

This clonotype has a handful of counts. The genes are TRBV11-3 and TRBJ1-4; no clear D. The germline V and J ends were trimmed by 1 base and 7 bases, with 16 bases remaining between them. CDR1 is SGHNT, CDR2 YENEEA, per germline. CDR3 length: 16 amino acids. CDR3 amino acids: CASSLARPTAAEKLFF. CDR3 bases: TGTGCCAGCAGCTTAGCTCGTCCAACAGCGGCTGAAAAACTGTTTTTT.

This clonotype came up many times. The chain is built from TRBV28 and TRBJ1-6; 10 nucleotides line up with TRBD1. The CDR3 runs to 16 residues. The V gene's germline CDR1 is MDHEN and CDR2 SYDVKM. V lost 1 base, J lost 7 bases, and 4 bases stayed unmatched. The CDR3 sequence: CASSLFPGQGNSPLHF. The CDR3 DNA reads TGTGCCAGCAGTTTATTTCCGGGACAGGGGAATTCACCCCTCCACTTT.

V usage is TRBV10-2 and J usage is TRBJ1-6; the D gene is possibly TRBD1 (5 bases). Germline values: CDR1 WSHSY, CDR2 SAAADI. The CDR3 is 14 amino acids. The V and J ends lost 6 bases and 7 bases respectively, with 13 bases between them. DNA for the CDR3: TGCGCCAGCAGAACCGGGACGGCAAATTCACCCCTCCACTTT. Translating gives CASRTGTANSPLHF.

The chain is built from TRBV19 and TRBJ2-1; possible D gene TRBD2, 6 bases. CDR3 length: 15 amino acids. Per the germline V gene, CDR1 is LNHDA and CDR2 is SQIVND (reference sequence). V shed 3 bases and J shed 1 base, with 10 bases lying between them. CDR3 bases: TGTGCCAGTAGTATGCTAGCGTCATCCTACAATGAGCAGTTCTTC. Translating it yields CASSMLASSYNEQFF.

The V call is TRBV4-1, the J call TRBJ2-1; D might be TRBD1 (5 bases). Trimming cost V 0 bases and J 11 bases, with 14 bases left between them. Germline CDR1 and CDR2: MGHRA and YSYEKL. The CDR3 consists of 14 residues. Here the CDR3 reads CASSQEGQDTQQFF. CDR3 DNA sequence: TGCGCCAGCAGCCAAGAAGGCCAGGACACCCAGCAGTTCTTC.

The chain carries TRBV15 and TRBJ1-4, with a weak D call TRBD1 (5 bases). CDR3 length: 18 residues. Trimming took off 1 base at V and 0 bases at J, with 15 bases between the two ends. Germline assignment: CDR1 LNHNV and CDR2 YYDKDF (reference sequence). The CDR3 nucleotides read TGTGCCACCAGCAGAGCCCCCCCGGGGCGATCAACTAATGAAAAACTGTTTTTT. It is translated as CATSRAPPGRSTNEKLFF.

As to this clonotype: Just one base apart from a much larger clone, this may be a read error. The chain couples TRBV27 to TRBJ2-3; weak D call: TRBD2 (6 bases). Trimming took 3 bases from V and 1 from J, leaving 11 bases between them. This CDR3 region has 15 residues. Germline V CDR1 and CDR2: MNHEY, SMNVEV (reference sequence). Written as DNA, the CDR3 is TGTGCCAGCAGTTTCTTGCGGGACCGCACAGATACGCAGTATTTT. This codes for CASSFLRDRTDTQYF.

The table lists this clonotype with a few counts. This rearrangement joins TRBV9 to TRBJ2-7; the D gene is possibly TRBD1 (6 bases). Trimming removed 1 base at V and 6 bases at J, with 8 bases between. This CDR3 is built from 12 residues. Germline CDR1 and CDR2: SGDLS and YYNGEE. DNA for the CDR3: TGTGCCAGCAGCGTATCAGGGGCCGAGCAGTACTTC. Translation: CASSVSGAEQYF.

J is TRBJ1-5 and V is TRBV6-1, with a tentative D call TRBD1 (6 bases). Trimming removed 0 bases at V and 0 bases at J, with 15 bases between. Germline CDR1 is MNHNS and CDR2 is SASEGT. This CDR3 is built from 18 residues. CDR3 nucleotides: TGTGCCAGCAGTGAAGCACGGAGGGGGGGATATAGCAATCAGCCCCAGCATTTT. Translation gives CASSEARRGGYSNQPQHF.

This clonotype was observed a few times. The chain joins TRBV29-1 to TRBJ2-1; possibly TRBD2 for D (5 bases). This CDR3 region has 13 residues. Deletions cut 5 bases from V and 1 base from J, with 9 bases between. In germline, CDR1 is SQVTM, CDR2 ANQGSEA. Here the CDR3 reads CSVRWESYNEQFF. The CDR3 coding sequence is TGCAGCGTTCGGTGGGAGTCCTACAATGAGCAGTTCTTC.

Ten or more counts support this clonotype. The chain combines TRBV5-1 with TRBJ2-5, with D maybe TRBD2 (6 bases). The V and J ends lost 1 base and 3 bases respectively, with 13 bases between them. CDR3 length equals 15 residues. Germline CDR1 and CDR2: SGHRS and YFSETQ. CDR3 nucleotide sequence: TGCGCCAGCAGCTTGCCAGGAGGGCCGAAAGAGACCCAGTACTTC. Its translation: CASSLPGGPKETQYF.

This clonotype was seen a handful of times. The chain has TRBV20-1 and TRBJ2-7; D is uncertain. V lost 3 bases and J lost 3, with 12 bases in between. The CDR3 consists of 13 residues. CDR1 is DFQATT and CDR2 is SNEGSKA in the germline V gene (reference sequence). CDR3 sequence (DNA): TGCAGTGCTAGGGGTGACTTGAACTACGAGCAGTACTTC. Translating gives CSARGDLNYEQYF.

Only a few counts were recorded for this clonotype. The chain is built from TRBV30 and TRBJ1-6; the D is unclear. The CDR3 covers 14 residues. Per germline, CDR1 GTSNPN and CDR2 SVGIG (reference sequence). Trimming cost V 3 bases and J 6 bases, with 12 bases left between them. This chain's CDR3 is CAWRGLGSNSPLHF. In nucleotides, the CDR3 is TGTGCCTGGAGAGGGTTGGGGAGTAATTCACCCCTCCACTTT.

A word on this clonotype: One junction end does not reproduce the germline sequence, and a read error may be involved. The chain employs TRBV27 and TRBJ1-4; D unresolved. This CDR3 spans 14 amino acids. The germline V gene has CDR1 MNHEY and CDR2 SMNVEV (reference sequence). CDR3 nucleotide sequence: TGTGCCAGCAGCCCCATCTGGACGCGTGAAAAAATGTTTTTT. It is translated as CASSPIWTREKMFF.

This clonotype has at least ten counts. J is TRBJ2-5 and V is TRBV6-1; no reliable D call. Germline lookup yields CDR1 MNHNS and CDR2 SASEGT. The CDR3 consists of 13 residues. V shed 5 bases and J shed 5 bases, with 12 bases lying between them. This CDR3 reads CASSIGGSETQYF. CDR3 DNA sequence: TGTGCCAGCAGTATCGGTGGTTCTGAGACCCAGTACTTC.

Many counts were recorded for this clonotype. The chain carries TRBV7-2 and TRBJ2-3, with 9 bases aligning to TRBD2. After removal of 3 bases from V and 5 bases from J, the junction contained 3 bases not matched to a gene. Germline CDR1 reads SGHTA; CDR2 reads FQGNSA. The CDR3 extends over 14 amino acids. The CDR3: CASSFSGRVDTQYF. The CDR3, as DNA: TGTGCCAGCAGCTTTAGCGGGAGAGTAGATACGCAGTATTTT.